This paragraph covers one T cell receptor (beta chain) sequence. Its antigen is still unknown. The record originates from a study of T-cell memory formation after mild COVID-19. The wider study: TCR clusters largely stayed donor specific. Study-wide results and limits: Clones contracting across day 15 to 85 had a balanced CD4/CD8 profile; later expanding clones leaned CD4+. Pre-infection memory held some responding clones, suggesting pre-existing cross-reactive T cells responded.

Germline V CDR1 and CDR2: SGHRS, YFSETQ. This CDR3 comprises 14 residues. The V gene lost 2 bases and the J gene lost 3 bases, with 11 bases spanning the gap. The authors produced TCR alpha and TCR beta cDNA libraries with sample barcodes and UMIs by 5'RACE using constant-segment primers. Using its own MiXCR run on the 5' RACE reads, TCRdb lists one record per CDR3 protein. The sample has fewer than 400,000 distinct CDR3 sequences, approximately 15% seen once. This receptor was identified in a man aged 18 to 29 who had mild COVID-19 (a few samples of this study predate the infection). Cell type and time point are not known. Sequencing used PBMCs or a T cell subset sorted from them (not recorded which). The chain is built from TRBV5-1 and TRBJ1-1; D may be TRBD1 (6 bases). CDR3 nucleotides: TGCGCCAGCAGCTTCAGGGGCAAACACACTGAAGCTTTCTTT. The encoded protein is CASSFRGKHTEAFF.